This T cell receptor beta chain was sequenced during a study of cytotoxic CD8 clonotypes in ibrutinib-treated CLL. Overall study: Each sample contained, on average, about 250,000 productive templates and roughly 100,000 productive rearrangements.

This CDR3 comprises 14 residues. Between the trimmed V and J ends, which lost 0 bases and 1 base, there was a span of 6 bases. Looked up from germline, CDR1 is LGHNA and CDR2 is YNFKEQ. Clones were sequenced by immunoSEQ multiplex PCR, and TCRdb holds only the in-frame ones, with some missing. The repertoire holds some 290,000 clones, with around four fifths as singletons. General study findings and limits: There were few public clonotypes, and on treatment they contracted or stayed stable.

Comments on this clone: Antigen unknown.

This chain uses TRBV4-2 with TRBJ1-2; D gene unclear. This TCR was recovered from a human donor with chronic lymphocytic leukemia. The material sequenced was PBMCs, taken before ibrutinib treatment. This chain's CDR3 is CASSQDRLNYGYTF. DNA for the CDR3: TGTGCCAGCAGCCAAGACAGACTTAACTATGGCTACACCTTC.